This TCR beta chain was recovered during a study of T cell responses to AZD1222 COVID-19 vaccine. Between the trimmed V and J ends, which lost 4 bases and 5 bases, there was a span of 18 bases. In germline, CDR1 is SNHLY, CDR2 FYNNEI. The CDR3 runs 16 residues. Overall study results and limits: Targets within unmutated variant regions were reportedly found for nearly half of spike-specific TCRs. Along spike, vaccine-associated CD4 TCRs were found throughout, with dominance at 160-218 and 743-854. White British ancestry dominated among donors, who included more females, and clonal diversity was possibly underestimated. Repertoires were collected only later (after the peak T cell response had occurred).

This clone came up a few times. The antigen is unknown. Method: immunoSEQ multiplex PCR; TCRdb's copy keeps in-frame clones and lacks some. The data hold approximately 140,000 clones, with more than 90% observed a single time. The chain carries TRBV2 and TRBJ1-5; D is possibly TRBD1 (5 bases). This TCR came from an adult who received the AZD1222 COVID-19 vaccine. Sequenced here: peripheral blood, sampled 28 days after the second AZD1222 dose. CDR3 DNA sequence: TGTGCCAGCAGTGTCCTTGGGCAGGGAGGAGATCAGCCCCAGCATTTT. As protein: CASSVLGQGGDQPQHF.